Below, 8 T cell receptor beta chains from the same sample are listed, as sequenced in a study of cytomegalovirus exposure and HLA in healthy donors (TCRdb year 2017). Libraries were made using the immunoSEQ multiplex PCR assay. The multiplex PCR relied on a mix of 60 forward primers for TCR Vbeta segments and 13 reverse primers for TCR Jbeta segments. In its TCRdb copy, this immuneACCESS table keeps in-frame sequences only and misses some clones. Where compared with another copy, unresolved V genes explain less than half of these, and the others have no known cause. This sample is represented by tens of thousands of clones; 70% to 80% of them were singletons. The top ten hold roughly 14% of the sample. The specimen sequenced was PBMCs. The receptors come from a middle-aged woman in good health and CMV-seropositive.

The chain employs TRBV14 and TRBJ2-2; no clear D gene. V lost 2 bases to trimming and J lost 5 bases, with 6 bases between them. The CDR3 length is 13 residues. Germline CDR1 SGHDN, CDR2 FVKESK. The CDR3 sequence is CASSQQTTGELFF. DNA of the CDR3: TGTGCCAGCAGCCAACAAACTACCGGGGAGCTGTTTTTT.

This clone came up once. The chain combines TRBV5-1 with TRBJ2-7; D is possibly TRBD1 (5 bases). Trimming took off 5 bases at V and 3 bases at J, with 9 bases between the two ends. CDR1 is SGHRS, CDR2 YFSETQ, per germline. The CDR3 runs 12 residues. CDR3 sequence reads: CASRDSIYEQYF. CDR3 nucleotides: TGCGCCAGCAGAGACAGTATCTACGAGCAGTACTTC.

The chain carries TRBV4-3 and TRBJ1-1; D is unclear. CDR3 length equals 12 residues. In germline, CDR1 is LGHNA, CDR2 YSLEER. Trimming cost V 0 bases and J 6 bases, with 5 bases left between them. CDR3 in amino acids: CASSQEGAEAFF. CDR3 nucleotides: TGCGCCAGCAGCCAAGAGGGCGCTGAAGCTTTCTTT.

This chain uses TRBV15 with TRBJ2-3; no clear D. CDR3 length: 15 amino acids. The germline V gene has CDR1 LNHNV and CDR2 YYDKDF (reference sequence). V was pared by 0 bases and J by 2 bases, with 9 bases between. The CDR3 here is CATSRDRRYTDTQYF. Written as DNA, the CDR3 is TGTGCCACCAGCAGAGATCGTAGATACACAGATACGCAGTATTTT.

This chain links TRBV28 with TRBJ1-4; no clear D. CDR1 is MDHEN and CDR2 is SYDVKM in the germline V gene. The V end lost 1 base, the J end lost 7 bases, and 10 bases lay between the germline ends. The CDR3 loop spans 14 amino acids. The CDR3 DNA reads as TGTGCCAGCAGTTTATACGGGTCGGGTGAAAAACTGTTTTTT. It encodes CASSLYGSGEKLFF.

This chain connects TRBV6-1 to TRBJ1-1, with D maybe TRBD1 (6 bases). There are 14 residues in the CDR3. Germline lookup yields CDR1 MNHNS and CDR2 SASEGT. Deletions cut 2 bases from V and 6 bases from J, with 13 bases between. The CDR3 coding sequence is TGTGCCAGCAGTGAAACAGGGCTGGTTGCTGAAGCTTTCTTT. Translating it yields CASSETGLVAEAFF.

The chain joins TRBV7-9 to TRBJ2-7; perhaps TRBD2 as D (5 bases). The CDR3 has 18 amino acids. Germline CDR1 SEHNR, CDR2 FQNEAQ (reference sequence). With 0 bases removed from V and 4 bases from J, the gap between germline ends came to 22 bases. The CDR3 sequence: CASSLAVRGGLGGYEQYF. The CDR3 DNA reads as TGTGCCAGCAGCTTAGCAGTTCGAGGTGGACTTGGCGGGTACGAGCAGTACTTC. The full variable domain, in which reference TRBV7-9 and TRBJ2-7 provide the parts outside the CDR3, is DTGVSQNPRHKITKRGQNVTFRCDPISEHNRLYWYRQTLGQGPEFLTYFQNEAQLEKSRLLSDRFSAERPKGSFSTLEIQRTEQGDSAMYLCASSLAVRGGLGGYEQYFGPGTRLTVT.

This chain connects TRBV5-4 to TRBJ2-2; TRBD2 matches at 10 bases. The CDR3 sequence is 16 residues long. V trimming: 1 base; J trimming: 0 bases; junction bases outside the gene matches: 0. CDR1 is SGHNT, CDR2 YYREEE, per germline (reference sequence). Written as DNA, the CDR3 is TGTGCCAGCAGCTTGCTAGCGGGGGCGAACACCGGGGAGCTGTTTTTT. Protein product: CASSLLAGANTGELFF.